The TCR beta chain under discussion was sequenced for a study of Graves' ophthalmopathy and Graves' hyperthyroidism. This CDR3 contains 13 residues. V was cut by 5 bases and J by 4 bases, with 12 bases left in between. The germline gives CDR1 SEHNR, CDR2 FQNEAQ (reference sequence). Investigators amplified TCR beta CDR3 regions from RNA transcripts. First-round RT-PCR with HTBI primers preceded a second-round multiplex PCR. Each CDR3 protein gets one entry after TCRdb re-called the multiplex PCR reads with MiXCR. The sample has about 420,000 distinct CDR3 sequences, roughly 21% seen once. This clonotype came up many times.

The J gene is TRBJ2-7, the V gene TRBV7-9; maybe TRBD1 (6 bases). The sequenced sample was peripheral blood. The receptor was derived from a woman younger than 30 with stable Graves' hyperthyroidism. CDR3 residues: CASSPGQVYEQYF. In DNA, the CDR3 is TGTGCCAGCAGCCCGGGACAAGTTTACGAGCAGTACTTC. Full variable domain (missing parts from reference TRBV7-9 and TRBJ2-7): DTGVSQNPRHKITKRGQNVTFRCDPISEHNRLYWYRQTLGQGPEFLTYFQNEAQLEKSRLLSDRFSAERPKGSFSTLEIQRTEQGDSAMYLCASSPGQVYEQYFGPGTRLTVT.